The 9 T cell receptor beta chains listed next were all sequenced from one sample in a study of shared clonotypes between healthy human individuals. The protocol was immunoSEQ multiplex PCR, while the TCRdb copy is restricted to in-frame clones and leaves out a portion. In the table there are around 2,000,000 clones, roughly 91% of which are singletons. The naive CD8 fraction comprised CD45RO-negative cells positively selected for CCR7 and excluded terminally differentiated effector memory CD45RA+ cells. Input material: naive CD8+ T cells from PBMCs. These receptors were obtained from a man between 18 and 35 years old in good health. Some clones in this sample may be carry-over from other donors' samples.

About this clone itself: Other DNA sequences of this sample code for an identical CDR3. This chain joins TRBV6-5 and TRBJ2-2; no clear D. Germline V gene sequence: CDR1 MNHEY, CDR2 SVGAGI. The CDR3 contains 15 residues. The V and J ends lost 0 bases and 4 bases respectively, with 9 bases between them. The CDR3 region is CASSYSEGSTGELFF. CDR3 bases: TGTGCCAGCAGTTACTCGGAAGGAAGCACCGGGGAGCTGTTTTTT.

The genes are TRBV27 and TRBJ2-2; D may correspond to TRBD1 or TRBD2 (5 bases each). V was cut by 6 bases and J by 6 bases, with 20 bases left in between. Germline assignment: CDR1 MNHEY and CDR2 SMNVEV (reference sequence). The CDR3 spans 16 residues. The CDR3 DNA follows: TGTGCCAGCAGCGCAGGCGAGGGGAAAGAGGCCGGGGAGCTGTTTTTT. It encodes CASSAGEGKEAGELFF.

The rearrangement joins TRBV6-5 to TRBJ2-7, with D perhaps TRBD1 (5 bases). The CDR3 covers 15 residues. Trimming stripped 6 bases from V and 0 bases from J, with 15 bases between. Germline V CDR1 and CDR2: MNHEY, SVGAGI. This CDR3 is CASSIAGPSSYEQYF. The CDR3 coding sequence is TGTGCCAGCAGCATAGCAGGGCCGAGCTCCTACGAGCAGTACTTC.

The chain combines TRBV29-1 with TRBJ1-1; no clear D. Per the germline V gene, CDR1 is SQVTM and CDR2 is ANQGSEA. This CDR3 region has 11 residues. Trimming removed 4 bases at V and 4 bases at J, with 7 bases between. CDR3 DNA sequence: TGCAGCGTTGTTTCCGGCACTGAAGCTTTCTTT. As protein: CSVVSGTEAFF.

CDR3 sequence: CASSDPGLTGELFF. CDR3 DNA: TGTGCCAGCAGCGACCCCGGTTTGACCGGGGAGCTGTTTTTT. The gene calls are TRBV9 and TRBJ2-2; D is uncertain. The germline CDR1 and CDR2 sequences are SGDLS and YYNGEE. The CDR3 spans 14 residues. Trimming cost V 3 bases and J 5 bases, with 11 bases left between them.

The V gene is TRBV15, the J gene TRBJ2-1; 8 bases map to TRBD2. This CDR3 contains 17 residues. Trimming took 0 bases from V and 6 from J; bases not matched to a gene: 10. CDR1 and CDR2 from the germline V gene are LNHNV and YYDKDF (reference sequence). The CDR3 is CATSREPGRAFGNEQFF. CDR3 bases: TGTGCCACCAGCAGAGAACCCGGGAGGGCCTTTGGCAATGAGCAGTTCTTC. Using reference TRBV15 and TRBJ2-1 for the parts outside the CDR3, the full variable domain is DAMVIQNPRYQVTQFGKPVTLSCSQTLNHNVMYWYQQKSSQAPKLLFHYYDKDFNNEADTPDNFQSRRPNTSFCFLDIRSPGLGDTAMYLCATSREPGRAFGNEQFFGPGTRLTVL.

The V and J genes are TRBV6-5 and TRBJ2-7, with 9 positions matching TRBD1. V shed 6 bases, J shed 2 bases, and the junction held 8 bases outside the gene matches. The CDR3 contains 15 residues. Germline V gene sequence: CDR1 MNHEY, CDR2 SVGAGI. The CDR3 here is CASSPGTGNPYEQYF. The CDR3 nucleotides are TGTGCCAGCAGCCCCGGGACAGGGAACCCCTACGAGCAGTACTTC.

The J gene is TRBJ1-2, the V gene TRBV28; TRBD1 is a possible D gene (5 bases). V lost 5 bases, J lost 7 bases, and 11 bases lay in between. Germline CDR1 reads MDHEN; CDR2 reads SYDVKM. CDR3 size: 12 residues. CDR3 in amino acids: CASSRGDPGYTF. The DNA for the CDR3 is TGTGCCAGCAGTCGGGGGGACCCTGGCTACACCTTC.

The chain couples TRBV7-9 to TRBJ2-5; 10 nucleotides line up with TRBD2. This CDR3 is 15 amino acids long. The V gene's germline CDR1 is SEHNR and CDR2 FQNEAQ (reference sequence). Losses at the gene ends were 5 bases for V and 11 bases for J; bases not matched to a gene: 14. CDR3 sequence reads: CASSGRQLAGWEQYF. In DNA form, the CDR3 reads TGTGCCAGCAGCGGAAGACAACTAGCGGGATGGGAGCAGTACTTC. Filled out from reference TRBV7-9 and TRBJ2-5, the complete variable domain reads DTGVSQNPRHKITKRGQNVTFRCDPISEHNRLYWYRQTLGQGPEFLTYFQNEAQLEKSRLLSDRFSAERPKGSFSTLEIQRTEQGDSAMYLCASSGRQLAGWEQYFGPGTRLLVL.